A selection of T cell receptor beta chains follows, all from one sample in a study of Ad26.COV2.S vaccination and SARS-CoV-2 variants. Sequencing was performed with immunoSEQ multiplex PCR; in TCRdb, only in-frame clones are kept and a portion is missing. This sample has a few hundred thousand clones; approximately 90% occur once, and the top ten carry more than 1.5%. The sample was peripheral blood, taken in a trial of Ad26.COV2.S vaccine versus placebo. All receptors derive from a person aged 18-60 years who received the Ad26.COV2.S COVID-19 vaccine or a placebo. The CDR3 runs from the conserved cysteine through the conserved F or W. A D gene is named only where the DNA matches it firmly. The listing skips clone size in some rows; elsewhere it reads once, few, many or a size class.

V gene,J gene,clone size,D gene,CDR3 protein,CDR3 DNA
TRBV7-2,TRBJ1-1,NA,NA,CASSLSQGFAAEAFF,TGTGCCAGCAGCTTAAGTCAGGGTTTCGCGGCTGAAGCTTTCTTT
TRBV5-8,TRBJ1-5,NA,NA,CASSLQGKPQHF,TGTGCCAGCAGCTTACAGGGAAAGCCCCAGCATTTT
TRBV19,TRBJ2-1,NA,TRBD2,CASSSEAGGPLNEQFF,TGTGCCAGTAGTAGTGAAGCGGGGGGGCCGTTGAATGAGCAGTTCTTC
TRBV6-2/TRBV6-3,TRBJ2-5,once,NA,CASSYLATETQYF,TGTGCCAGCAGTTACTTGGCTACAGAGACCCAGTACTTC
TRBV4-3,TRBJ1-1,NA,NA,CASSQDGRGVEAFF,TGCGCCAGCAGCCAAGATGGCAGGGGAGTTGAAGCTTTCTTT
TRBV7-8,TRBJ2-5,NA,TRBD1,CASSLWEQGAETQYF,TGTGCCAGCAGCTTATGGGAACAGGGGGCGGAGACCCAGTACTTC
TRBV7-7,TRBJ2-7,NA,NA,CASSLQRGSDEQYF,TGTGCCAGCAGCTTACAGAGGGGCTCGGACGAGCAGTACTTC
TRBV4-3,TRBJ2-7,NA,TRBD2,CASSQDPGGRYEQYF,TGCGCCAGCAGCCAAGATCCGGGGGGGCGTTACGAGCAGTACTTC
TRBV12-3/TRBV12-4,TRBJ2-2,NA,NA,CASTWGTGELFF,TGTGCCAGCACCTGGGGGACCGGGGAGCTGTTTTTT
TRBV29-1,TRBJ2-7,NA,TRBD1,CSVTTGGYEQYF,TGCAGCGTCACGACAGGGGGCTACGAGCAGTACTTC
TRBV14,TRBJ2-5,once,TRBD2,CASSLRLAGAQETQYF,TGTGCCAGCAGCTTAAGACTAGCGGGGGCCCAAGAGACCCAGTACTTC
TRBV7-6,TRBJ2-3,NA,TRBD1,CASSEDRVDTDTQYF,TGTGCCAGCAGCGAGGACAGGGTGGACACAGATACGCAGTATTTT
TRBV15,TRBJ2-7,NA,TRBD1,CATSSHRDSYEQYF,TGTGCCACCAGCAGCCACCGGGACAGCTACGAGCAGTACTTC
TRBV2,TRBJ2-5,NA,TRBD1,CASRVGTGGSETQYF,TGTGCCAGCAGAGTAGGGACAGGGGGTTCGGAGACCCAGTACTTC
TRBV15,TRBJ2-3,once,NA,CATSRWGRTDTQYF,TGTGCCACCAGCAGGTGGGGCCGCACAGATACGCAGTATTTT
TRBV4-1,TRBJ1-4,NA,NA,CASSLSGAEPFSTNEKLFF,TGCGCCAGCAGCCTATCAGGGGCAGAACCTTTCTCAACTAATGAAAAACTGTTTTTT
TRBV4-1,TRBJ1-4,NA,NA,CASSQVLTFNEKLFF,TGCGCCAGCAGCCAAGTTCTGACTTTTAATGAAAAACTGTTTTTT
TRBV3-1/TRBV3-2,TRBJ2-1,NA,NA,CASSPFPGGPRDEQFF,TGTGCCAGCAGTCCCTTTCCGGGGGGCCCAAGGGATGAGCAGTTCTTC